This T cell receptor (beta chain) is from a study of blood T cells in healthy people across ages. A second about 7 to 11 cycle PCR used barcoded and J-beta primers. TCRdb independently ran MiXCR on the 5' RACE reads; one entry per CDR3 protein. The sample records roughly 700,000 distinct CDR3 sequences, 20% to 25% being singletons. As to this clonotype: Its antigen is unidentified.

Each sample yielded at least 5.5 micrograms of PBMC total RNA. Unmatched junction bases numbered 9, after V lost 0 bases and J lost 4 bases. The germline gives CDR1 LGHDT, CDR2 YNNKEL (reference sequence). The CDR3 consists of 17 residues. Whole-study results and caveats: For the donors, CMV status was unknown and possibly confounded expanded clonotype changes. A strong correlation was found between TCR beta diversity and the percentage of naive T cells.

These records were also assigned to another study, of T cells of mothers and their children. That paper notes: Related mother-child pairs shared marginally more repertoire than unrelated pairs, though not significantly.

The chain links TRBV3-1 to TRBJ2-1; 7 nucleotides align to TRBD2. Sequenced input: blood. The clonotype was recovered from a boy aged 5-17 years in good health. CDR3 nucleotide sequence: TGTGCCAGCAGCCAAGATAGGATGAGCGGGGAATACAATGAGCAGTTCTTC. Translating gives CASSQDRMSGEYNEQFF.